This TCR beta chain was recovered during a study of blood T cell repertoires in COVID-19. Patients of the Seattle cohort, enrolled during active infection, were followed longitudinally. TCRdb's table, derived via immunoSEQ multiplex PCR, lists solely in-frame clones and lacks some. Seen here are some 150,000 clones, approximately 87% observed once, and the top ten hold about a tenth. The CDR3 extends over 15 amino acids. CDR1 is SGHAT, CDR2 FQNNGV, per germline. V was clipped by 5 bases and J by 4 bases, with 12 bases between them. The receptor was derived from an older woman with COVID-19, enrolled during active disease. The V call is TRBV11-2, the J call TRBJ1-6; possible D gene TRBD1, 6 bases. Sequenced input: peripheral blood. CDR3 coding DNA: TGTGCCAGCAGCCTCCCGGGACAATATAATTCACCCCTCCACTTT. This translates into CASSLPGQYNSPLHF.